This T cell receptor beta chain is from a study of multiple sclerosis patients with progressive multifocal leukoencephalopathy. Germline lookup yields CDR1 SGDLS and CDR2 YYNGEE. The V end lost 0 bases, the J end lost 5 bases, and 9 bases lay between the germline ends. This CDR3 is built from 14 residues. TCRdb keeps only in-frame clones here, not all; method: immunoSEQ multiplex PCR. The sample gives about 32,000 clones, over 90% of which show up once; less than 2% is in the top ten. Noted time point: before natalizumab initiation. Sequenced material: PBMCs. The chain combines TRBV9 with TRBJ2-4; D call uncertain. The TCR was taken from a man aged 25-45 years with multiple sclerosis. CDR3 protein: CASSVEATENIQYF. For the CDR3, the DNA is TGTGCCAGCAGCGTAGAGGCTACAGAAAACATTCAGTACTTC.